This T cell receptor (beta chain) was captured by sequencing in a study of blood T cell repertoires in COVID-19. Study summary: Donors of Cohort 3 who recovered were those that had two negative PCRs, clearance, or symptom resolution. Collection of acute and convalescent COVID-19 samples took place in the United States, Italy and Spain.

The CDR3 length is 14 residues. Germline CDR1 SGHRS, CDR2 YFSETQ. V shed 3 bases and J shed 6 bases, with 16 bases lying between them. Participants were aged roughly 18 to 90 years, lived in 25 or so US areas, and enrolled virtually. Libraries were prepared by immunoSEQ multiplex PCR; TCRdb keeps only in-frame clonotypes and omits some of them. The repertoire holds approximately 150,000 clones, with 79% as singletons. Material: PBMCs or T cells enriched from blood (not recorded which). The TCR originated in a woman between 65 and 79 years old in a cohort exposed to, infected with or recovered from COVID-19 (not recorded which). The chain combines TRBV5-1 with TRBJ2-7; tentative D call: TRBD2 (6 bases). The CDR3 nucleotides read TGCGCCAGCAGCTCCGGGACTCGATACACCGAGCAGTACTTC. As protein: CASSSGTRYTEQYF.